These 29 T cell receptor beta chains were sequenced from one sample in a study of blood T cell repertoires in COVID-19. Measured with immunoSEQ multiplex PCR; TCRdb has only the in-frame clones, and not every one. The sample carries 270,000 or so clones, under 95% recorded once. The source material was PBMCs or T cells enriched from blood (not recorded which). Source of these receptors: a woman aged 40 to 50 with acute COVID-19.

This chain connects TRBV28 to TRBJ1-1, with D hard to call. V was clipped by 2 bases and J by 1 base, with 5 bases between them. This CDR3 is built from 13 residues. Germline values: CDR1 MDHEN, CDR2 SYDVKM. CDR3 DNA: TGTGCCAGCAGTTTACCTCGGAACACTGAAGCTTTCTTT. Translating gives CASSLPRNTEAFF.

This chain joins TRBV7-2 and TRBJ2-7, with 8 nucleotides matching TRBD2. The CDR3 runs 15 residues. The trim removed 5 bases at V and 0 bases at J, leaving 6 bases unmatched. Per the germline V gene, CDR1 is SGHTA and CDR2 is FQGNSA. CDR3 DNA sequence: TGTGCCAGCAGCACTAGACTAGCGAGCTCCTACGAGCAGTACTTC. Its protein product is CASSTRLASSYEQYF.

The genes are TRBV9 and TRBJ2-1; 7 bases are a match to TRBD1. Trimming took 3 bases from V and 2 from J; bases not matched to a gene: 5. Germline CDR1 is SGDLS and CDR2 is YYNGEE. There are 15 residues in the CDR3. The CDR3 bases are TGTGCCAGCAGCGCCGACAGGGCCACCTACAATGAGCAGTTCTTC. Protein product: CASSADRATYNEQFF.

The chain uses TRBV6-1 and TRBJ2-7, with 7 bases that match TRBD2. The trim removed 3 bases at V and 1 base at J, leaving 6 bases unmatched. The CDR3 consists of 15 residues. Germline V CDR1 and CDR2: MNHNS, SASEGT. CDR3 in amino acids: CASSEWGGLSYEQYF. CDR3 nucleotides: TGTGCCAGCAGTGAGTGGGGGGGGTTGTCCTACGAGCAGTACTTC.

The gene calls are TRBV6-1 and TRBJ1-2; 10 nucleotides line up with TRBD1. The CDR3 contains 15 residues. V lost 3 bases to trimming and J lost 5 bases; unmatched junction nucleotides: 6. The V gene's germline CDR1 is MNHNS and CDR2 SASEGT. CDR3 nucleotides: TGTGCCAGCAGTGATGGGACAGGGGTTCAGTATGGCTACACCTTC. Translation gives CASSDGTGVQYGYTF.

V gene TRBV7-6 combines with J gene TRBJ2-3; TRBD1 aligns across 10 bases. CDR1 SGHVS and CDR2 FNYEAQ come from the germline V gene. The CDR3 covers 16 residues. The trim removed 5 bases at V and 4 bases at J, leaving 9 bases unmatched. CDR3: CASSISRDRGSDTQYF. CDR3 DNA: TGTGCCAGCAGCATCTCCCGGGACAGGGGCTCAGATACGCAGTATTTT.

The chain uses TRBV24-1 and TRBJ1-1; D is uncertain. There are 13 residues in the CDR3. V was trimmed by 7 bases and J by 2 bases, leaving 10 bases between them. CDR1 is KGHDR, CDR2 SFDVKD, per germline. CDR3 bases: TGTGCCACCAGACTAAGTTCAAACACTGAAGCTTTCTTT. Protein sequence: CATRLSSNTEAFF.

The gene calls are TRBV9 and TRBJ2-7; D gene unclear. V lost 0 bases and J 1 base, leaving 8 bases between the germline ends. This CDR3 contains 14 residues. From germline, CDR1 is SGDLS and CDR2 YYNGEE. The CDR3 reads CASSVGPGSYEQYF. The CDR3 DNA reads TGTGCCAGCAGCGTAGGGCCAGGATCCTACGAGCAGTACTTC.

The V gene is TRBV12-3 or TRBV12-4, the J gene TRBJ1-2; 7 positions match TRBD1. The CDR3 sequence is 13 residues long. J was trimmed by 4 bases and V by 7 bases; bases with no gene match: 6. The CDR3, as DNA: TGTGCCAGCACCTTCCGGGACAGCTATGGCTACACCTTC. This gives the protein CASTFRDSYGYTF.

The rearrangement links TRBV18 to TRBJ2-1; D call uncertain. With 1 base removed from V and 0 bases from J, the gap between germline ends came to 13 bases. The CDR3 length is 17 residues. The germline V gene encodes CDR1 KGHSH and CDR2 LQKENI. The CDR3: CASSPLASASSYNEQFF. For the CDR3, the DNA is TGTGCCAGCTCACCACTCGCCAGCGCCAGCTCCTACAATGAGCAGTTCTTC.

The CDR3 sequence: CASSQSNYEQYF. CDR3 in DNA: TGTGCCAGCAGCCAGAGTAACTACGAGCAGTACTTC. V is TRBV3-1 (or the pseudogene TRBV3-2) and J is TRBJ2-7; D is undetermined. Germline CDR1 LGHDT, CDR2 YNNKEL (reference sequence). CDR3 length: 12 amino acids. With 3 bases removed from V and 3 bases from J, the gap between germline ends came to 6 bases.

The chain has TRBV29-1 and TRBJ1-2; D perhaps matches TRBD1 (5 bases). The CDR3 extends over 14 amino acids. Trimming removed 6 bases at V and 1 base at J, with 15 bases between. Germline V CDR1 and CDR2: SQVTM, ANQGSEA. In DNA form, the CDR3 reads TGCAGCGTCGGGGGAGGCATCGGTAACTATGGCTACACCTTC. Residues: CSVGGGIGNYGYTF.

The V call is TRBV9, the J call TRBJ1-2, with a weak D call TRBD1 (6 bases). Between the trimmed V and J ends, which lost 0 bases and 2 bases, there was a span of 11 bases. CDR3 length equals 15 residues. Germline-derived CDR1 and CDR2 are SGDLS and YYNGEE. The CDR3 nucleotides read TGTGCCAGCAGCGTAGCCCCCGACAGGAACTATGGCTACACCTTC. Residues: CASSVAPDRNYGYTF.

The rearrangement links TRBV5-4 to TRBJ1-5, with D maybe TRBD1 (6 bases). The CDR3 has 17 residues. V lost 1 base and J 0 bases, leaving 14 bases between the germline ends. CDR1 and CDR2 from the germline V gene are SGHNT and YYREEE (reference sequence). CDR3 sequence (DNA): TGTGCCAGCAGCTTGTGGGGGGGCGTCGGTAGCAATCAGCCCCAGCATTTT. Its protein is CASSLWGGVGSNQPQHF.

The rearrangement links TRBV5-4 to TRBJ1-1; D is perhaps TRBD1 (5 bases). CDR1 is SGHNT, CDR2 YYREEE, per germline (reference sequence). Trimming cost V 4 bases and J 0 bases, with 19 bases left between them. This CDR3 is 17 amino acids long. CDR3 sequence: CASSPGGTSLLNTEAFF. The CDR3 bases are TGTGCCAGCAGCCCGGGAGGGACGTCACTACTGAACACTGAAGCTTTCTTT.

The V gene is TRBV7-9, the J gene TRBJ2-4; D is possibly TRBD1 (6 bases). The ends were cut back, 4 bases at V and 5 bases at J, with 9 bases in the middle. Germline CDR1 and CDR2: SEHNR and FQNEAQ (reference sequence). CDR3 length: 13 residues. As DNA, the CDR3 is TGTGCCAGCAGCTCCTGGACAGAAAACATTCAGTACTTC. Translation gives CASSSWTENIQYF.

V usage is TRBV24-1 and J usage is TRBJ1-5; 9 bases align to TRBD1. Trimming cost V 5 bases and J 7 bases; bases outside gene matches: 5. In germline, CDR1 is KGHDR, CDR2 SFDVKD. This CDR3 has 14 residues. This CDR3 reads CATSVTGGQQPQHF. The CDR3 DNA is TGTGCCACCAGTGTTACAGGGGGCCAACAGCCCCAGCATTTT.

The chain is built from TRBV10-3 and TRBJ2-1; 12 nucleotides align to TRBD2. Unmatched junction bases numbered 15, after V lost 8 bases and J lost 10 bases. Per the germline V gene, CDR1 is ENHRY and CDR2 is SYGVKD. The CDR3 totals 16 residues. The CDR3 sequence: CAIAASGRAGFIEQFF. As DNA, the CDR3 is TGTGCCATCGCGGCTAGCGGGAGGGCCGGGTTTATCGAGCAGTTCTTC.

This clone showed up just a few times. The chain combines TRBV5-1 with TRBJ1-2, with 8 bases aligning to TRBD1. Germline V gene sequence: CDR1 SGHRS, CDR2 YFSETQ. Losses at the gene ends were 4 bases for V and 6 bases for J; bases not matched to a gene: 8. The CDR3 consists of 14 residues. CDR3 amino acids: CASSTDRAGDGYTF. DNA of the CDR3: TGCGCCAGCAGCACGGACAGGGCTGGGGATGGCTACACCTTC.

V gene TRBV24-1 combines with J gene TRBJ2-3; weak D call: TRBD1 (6 bases). This CDR3 contains 18 residues. Per germline, CDR1 KGHDR and CDR2 SFDVKD. Trimming cost V 5 bases and J 3 bases, with 23 bases left between them. The CDR3 loop is CATSGLGVQGYRTDTQYF. CDR3 coding DNA: TGTGCCACCAGTGGCCTCGGGGTACAGGGTTACAGGACAGATACGCAGTATTTT.

The chain links TRBV27 to TRBJ1-2; TRBD1 might be the D (6 bases). Between the trimmed V and J ends, which lost 10 bases and 8 bases, there was a span of 17 bases. Looked up from germline, CDR1 is MNHEY and CDR2 is SMNVEV (reference sequence). This CDR3 has 12 amino acids. The CDR3 sequence is CATLDRTYGYTF. As DNA, the CDR3 is TGTGCCACCCTCGACAGGACGTACGGCTACACCTTC.

This chain joins TRBV6-5 and TRBJ1-1; D possibly corresponds to TRBD1 (6 bases). The CDR3 has 14 residues. Germline-derived CDR1 and CDR2 are MNHEY and SVGAGI. The V end lost 2 bases, the J end lost 6 bases, and 13 bases lay between the germline ends. The CDR3 DNA is TGTGCCAGCAGTTACACAGCAGGGGCTGCTGAAGCTTTCTTT. Its protein is CASSYTAGAAEAFF.

The chain joins TRBV7-9 to TRBJ1-5; possible D gene TRBD1, 6 bases. Germline CDR1 SEHNR, CDR2 FQNEAQ (reference sequence). Trimming removed 1 base from V and 0 bases from J, with 19 bases in between. The CDR3 is 19 amino acids. The CDR3 DNA reads as TGTGCCAGCAGCTTAGTGCCCCCAGGGGTAACCCTTAGCAATCAGCCCCAGCATTTT. It encodes CASSLVPPGVTLSNQPQHF.

The chain recombines TRBV18 with TRBJ2-7; no firm D call. Germline loops: CDR1 KGHSH, CDR2 LQKENI. This CDR3 region has 14 residues. V lost 0 bases and J lost 0, with 6 bases in between. The chain's CDR3 is CASSPPYGSYEQYF. CDR3 coding DNA: TGTGCCAGCTCACCACCGTACGGCTCCTACGAGCAGTACTTC.

V is TRBV2 and J is TRBJ2-3; 10 bases line up with TRBD2. Germline loops: CDR1 SNHLY, CDR2 FYNNEI. CDR3 length equals 15 residues. Trimming at V came to 3 bases and at J to 4 bases, leaving 4 bases not matched to a gene. For the CDR3, the DNA is TGTGCCAGCAGTGAGGCTAGCGGGAGCCCAGATACGCAGTATTTT. Its protein is CASSEASGSPDTQYF.

V gene TRBV6-5 combines with J gene TRBJ1-1; TRBD1 might be the D (5 bases). Deletions cut 6 bases from V and 6 bases from J, with 14 bases between. Per the germline V gene, CDR1 is MNHEY and CDR2 is SVGAGI. This CDR3 is 13 amino acids long. In nucleotides, the CDR3 is TGTGCCAGCAGAAGGGACTTGATGGCTGAAGCTTTCTTT. This encodes CASRRDLMAEAFF.

This clone was seen repeatedly, ten times or more. The chain employs TRBV6-5 and TRBJ1-5; tentatively, D is TRBD1 (5 bases). CDR1 and CDR2 (germline): MNHEY, SVGAGI. The CDR3 is 13 residues long. V shed 6 bases and J shed 4 bases, with 10 bases lying between them. The CDR3 sequence is CASRRGPNQPQHF. The CDR3 DNA follows: TGTGCCAGCAGGCGGGGCCCTAATCAGCCCCAGCATTTT.

This clone has only a few counts. The chain recombines TRBV30 with TRBJ2-2; 7 bases line up with TRBD2. Germline V lookup: CDR1 GTSNPN, CDR2 SVGIG (reference sequence). CDR3 length: 18 residues. V was pared by 1 base and J by 3 bases, with 14 bases of the junction left unmatched. CDR3 residues: CAWSEIIGGGPHTGELFF. CDR3 nucleotides: TGTGCCTGGAGTGAAATAATTGGGGGAGGGCCGCACACCGGGGAGCTGTTTTTT.

The table lists this clone with a few counts. CDR3 DNA: TGTGCCAGCAGCGTTAGCGGGGCGACCACAGCTTCGCAGTATTTT. This translates into CASSVSGATTASQYF. V usage is TRBV7-6 and J usage is TRBJ2-3, with 8 positions matching TRBD2. The length of the CDR3 is 15 residues. The V gene end was trimmed by 5 bases and the J gene end by 10 bases; junction bases not matched to a gene: 14. Per the germline V gene, CDR1 is SGHVS and CDR2 is FNYEAQ.